Listed here is a single T cell receptor (beta chain). The antigen is undetermined. Authors of the study amplified TCR beta CDR3 regions from RNA transcripts. HTBI primers were used for first-round RT-PCR of the TCR CDR3. MiXCR was run by TCRdb on the multiplex PCR reads, yielding one entry per CDR3 protein. Of fewer than 300,000 distinct CDR3 sequences listed, roughly 15% are singletons. CDR1 is LGHDT, CDR2 YNNKEL, per germline (reference sequence). V was pared by 1 base and J by 4 bases, with 12 bases of the junction left unmatched. This CDR3 region has 19 residues. This entry comes from a study of T cells in Graves' hyperthyroidism and ophthalmopathy. Study-wide results and limits: Blood shared most expanded thyroid clonotypes above 0.001. Ophthalmopathy got predicted by the model a median approximately six months before its onset.

Blood was drawn at first hyperthyroidism diagnosis, before any ophthalmopathy symptoms. Cells are PBMCs isolated from around 10 ml of fresh blood. The chain has TRBV3-1 and TRBJ2-3; 12 bases match TRBD2. Specimen: blood. The clonotype originates from a woman between 50 and 59 years old with Graves' hyperthyroidism that later progressed to Graves' ophthalmopathy. CDR3 sequence: CASSQAGRSTSGSSDTQYF. CDR3 coding DNA: TGTGCCAGCAGCCAAGCTGGACGGTCGACTAGCGGGAGCTCAGATACGCAGTATTTT.